This T cell receptor (beta chain) was recovered during a study of T cell responses to AZD1222 COVID-19 vaccine (dated by TCRdb to about 2021). At the level of the whole study: A total of around 240 trial participants underwent TCR sequencing, of whom some 210 received two doses of AZD1222 and 26 received two doses of the MenACWY control vaccine. Trial participants were enrolled by age into subgroups of 18-55, 56-69 and 70-plus years, and around 150, 28 and 57 TCR-sequenced participants, respectively, were included in these subgroups. Beyond this particular receptor, the publication reports: Conclusions about previously exposed vaccinees are limited because only 6 or 7 AZD1222 recipients were SARS-CoV-2 seropositive at baseline. Because no day 14 peak-response samples were available, the repertoires could be characterized only after the peak T cell response. In the small 56-69-year group, the increase in depth fell short of significance, most likely because of low power. A significant rise in spike-specific TCR breadth and depth was observed after two AZD1222 doses relative to day 0 and relative to MenACWY recipients. Nearly half of unique spike-specific TCRs reportedly recognized epitopes outside regions mutated in the B.1.351 and B.1.1.7 variants. Most participants were white British and females outnumbered males, and the authors suggested that clonal diversity may have been underestimated. Vaccine-associated CD4 TCRs spanned the whole spike protein, with dominant responses in regions 160-218 and 743-854.

The CDR3 regions of human TCRbeta chains were subjected to immunosequencing. Per the original workflow: Repertoire TCRs were checked for matches against a reference library of SARS-CoV-2-specific TCRs that had been generated using the MIRA antigen-specificity platform. Breadth was defined as the fraction of unique TCRs that were SARS-CoV-2-associated, and depth was defined as the fraction of total T cells that were SARS-CoV-2-associated. Using the MIRA data, every spike-specific TCR was mapped to the spike region that the TCR reacted to and assigned to either a CD4 or a CD8 class. Log10-transformed breadth and depth values were compared by one-way ANOVA with Sidak's multiple comparisons tests. Held by TCRdb, this immuneACCESS table contains in-frame sequences only and omits some clones. Under half of the omission traces to an unresolved V gene where checked; the cause of the rest is unknown. The DNA was the basis for D and trimming; V, J and clone size are from that table. The sample table lists about 180,000 clones, just under 90% of them with a count of one. The top ten hold 3.5% to 5.5% of the sample.

Regarding this clone: Its antigen specificity is not known. No per-base quality is available; no much larger clone lies one base away.

CDR1 and CDR2 were assigned from the germline V gene (reference sequence) as MNHEY and SMNVEV. V loses 5 bases of germline sequence and J loses 7 bases, and the interval between the two ends is 14 bases. The CDR3 spans 13 residues, from the cysteine through the phenylalanine. The read is trimmed to its CDR3 DNA, 39 bases read in frame from base 1. The sample's time point label, in plain terms: about 28 days (+/-7) after the second vaccine dose. The meaning of the sample's treatment or condition label: meningococcal conjugate vaccine given as trial control. Vaccinee samples were obtained from the UK trials COV001 and COV002, which included a single-blind randomized controlled phase 2/3 trial of AZD1222 (ChAdOx1 nCoV-19) in healthy adults. For TCRbeta chain sequencing, PBMC samples from trial participants were taken at day 0 and at day 28 after the second dose.

The receptor was isolated from an adult who received the MenACWY meningococcal vaccine as a control. This chain is built from TRBV27 and TRBJ1-2; the D gene remains uncertain. The specimen comprised peripheral blood, sampled 28 days after the second dose of the MenACWY control vaccine. The nucleotide sequence reads TGTGCCAGCAGTGCCACCGGGAGAGGTGGCTACACCTTC. This sequence encodes CASSATGRGGYTF.